A selection of T cell receptor beta chains follows, all from one sample in a study of blood T cell repertoires in COVID-19. Some clones are missing from TCRdb's copy, which holds only in-frame ones; the method was immunoSEQ multiplex PCR. The sample yields 9,500 to 15,000 clones, roughly 82% seen once. The sample comprised peripheral blood. The source of these receptors is a human donor in a cohort sampled during active COVID-19. Each CDR3 is given with its conserved first and last residue. A D gene is named only where the DNA matches it firmly. Expanded clones get a size class; other rows say once, few or many, or leave the size out.

clone_size	j_call	v_call	d_call	cdr3_aa	cdr3_nt
-	TRBJ1-1	TRBV10-3	-	CATSGQNTEAFF	TGTGCCACCTCGGGACAGAACACTGAAGCTTTCTTT
-	TRBJ2-1	TRBV7-9	TRBD2	CASSSPGTIYNEQFF	TGTGCCAGCAGCTCACCCGGGACTATCTACAATGAGCAGTTCTTC
-	TRBJ1-2	TRBV27	TRBD1	CASSLTGGDGYTF	TGTGCCAGCAGTCTTACAGGGGGCGATGGCTACACCTTC
-	TRBJ2-1	TRBV7-3	TRBD1	CASSSGQGRYNEQFF	TGTGCCAGCAGCTCGGGACAGGGGAGGTACAATGAGCAGTTCTTC
-	TRBJ2-7	TRBV6-5	TRBD2	CASMGGAGGGQYF	TGTGCCAGCATGGGTGGCGCGGGGGGCGGGCAGTACTTC
-	TRBJ2-7	TRBV2	TRBD1	CASSLGTEIYEQYF	TGTGCCAGCAGTCTCGGGACAGAGATTTACGAGCAGTACTTC
few	TRBJ1-2	TRBV6-6	-	CASSYLQGNGYTF	TGTGCCAGCAGTTACCTTCAGGGTAATGGCTACACCTTC
-	TRBJ2-1	TRBV4-2	-	CASSQDQYEQFF	TGTGCCAGCAGCCAAGATCAGTATGAGCAGTTCTTC
-	TRBJ1-2	TRBV7-9	-	CASARRESDGYTF	TGTGCCAGCGCCCGGAGGGAGAGTGATGGCTACACCTTC
once	TRBJ1-2	TRBV24-1	-	CATSDTGINYGYTF	TGTGCCACCAGTGACACAGGGATTAACTATGGCTACACCTTC
-	TRBJ2-1	TRBV5-8	-	CASSRRVEQFF	TGTGCCAGCAGCCGCCGGGTTGAGCAGTTCTTC
-	TRBJ2-1	TRBV20-1	-	CSASEGGWPYNEQFF	TGCAGTGCTAGTGAGGGGGGTTGGCCCTACAATGAGCAGTTCTTC
once	TRBJ2-3	TRBV5-4	TRBD1	CASSLAPGQGWTDTQYF	TGTGCCAGCAGCTTGGCCCCCGGACAGGGTTGGACAGATACGCAGTATTTT
-	TRBJ2-1	TRBV7-3	-	CASSPTSSYNEQFF	TGTGCCAGCAGCCCGACTAGCTCCTACAATGAGCAGTTCTTC
once	TRBJ1-1	TRBV6-5	-	CASSAGYTEAFF	TGTGCCAGCTCCGCAGGGTACACTGAAGCTTTCTTT
-	TRBJ2-3	TRBV5-1	TRBD2	CASSSIISGATDTQYF	TGCGCCAGCAGCTCTATTATCAGCGGGGCCACAGATACGCAGTATTTT
-	TRBJ1-2	TRBV30	TRBD1	CAWSISIRTGRTNGYTF	TGTGCCTGGAGTATATCGATTCGGACAGGGCGAACCAATGGCTACACCTTC
-	TRBJ1-5	TRBV18	TRBD1	CASSPGQGGINQPQHF	TGTGCCAGCTCGCCAGGACAGGGAGGAATCAATCAGCCCCAGCATTTT
-	TRBJ2-3	TRBV25-1	TRBD2	CASNQSGGAVTDTQYF	TGTGCCAGCAACCAAAGCGGGGGGGCCGTCACAGATACGCAGTATTTT
-	TRBJ2-3	TRBV18	TRBD2	CASSPIWTSGAGSTDTQYF	TGTGCCAGCTCACCTATCTGGACTAGCGGGGCCGGAAGCACAGATACGCAGTATTTT
-	TRBJ1-5	TRBV6-6	-	CASSDGTSRNQPQHF	TGTGCCAGCAGCGATGGGACATCACGCAATCAGCCCCAGCATTTT
-	TRBJ1-5	TRBV19	-	CASSIVGLKSNQPQHF	TGTGCCAGTAGTATAGTGGGCTTAAAGAGCAATCAGCCCCAGCATTTT
-	TRBJ2-5	TRBV7-8	TRBD2	CASSSSGGIQETQYF	TGTGCCAGCAGCAGTAGCGGGGGTATCCAAGAGACCCAGTACTTC
-	TRBJ2-2	TRBV5-1	-	CASSLVGGGRDGELFF	TGCGCCAGCAGCTTGGTTGGCGGGGGCCGGGACGGGGAGCTGTTTTTT
-	TRBJ2-7	TRBV7-2	TRBD2	CASSLGLALTYEQYF	TGTGCCAGCAGCCTGGGACTAGCTCTGACCTACGAGCAGTACTTC
-	TRBJ2-7	TRBV7-6	TRBD2	CASSREGTSGGNIYEQYF	TGTGCCAGCAGCCGAGAAGGGACTAGCGGGGGGAACATATACGAGCAGTACTTC
-	TRBJ2-5	TRBV7-2	-	CASSPPGREGETQYF	TGTGCCAGCAGCCCCCCAGGGCGGGAAGGAGAGACCCAGTACTTC
-	TRBJ1-2	TRBV3-1/TRBV3-2	TRBD1	CASSQVQGADYGYTF	TGTGCCAGCAGCCAAGTACAGGGGGCTGACTATGGCTACACCTTC
-	TRBJ2-7	TRBV6-6	-	CASSQTGKEDEQYF	TGTGCCAGCAGTCAGACCGGGAAGGAGGACGAGCAGTACTTC
once	TRBJ2-7	TRBV18	-	CASSRGGSEQYF	TGTGCCAGCTCAAGGGGGGGCTCCGAGCAGTACTTC
-	TRBJ2-2	TRBV7-9	TRBD2	CASSLGGTINTGELFF	TGTGCCAGCAGCTTAGGCGGGACTATTAACACCGGGGAGCTGTTTTTT
once	TRBJ1-1	TRBV19	TRBD1	CASSQTWTGEGAFF	TGTGCCAGTAGCCAAACCTGGACAGGGGAAGGAGCTTTCTTT
-	TRBJ2-1	TRBV5-4	TRBD2	CASSLRLAGQPNEQFF	TGTGCCAGCAGCTTGCGGCTAGCGGGCCAACCCAATGAGCAGTTCTTC
-	TRBJ1-1	TRBV18	-	CASSPNQEEAFF	TGTGCCAGCTCACCGAATCAGGAGGAGGCTTTCTTT
once	TRBJ2-4	TRBV5-1	-	CASSLTGENIQYF	TGCGCCAGCAGCTTGACAGGAGAAAACATTCAGTACTTC
-	TRBJ2-3	TRBV11-2	TRBD2	CASSRSGTSTDTQYF	TGTGCCAGCAGCCGTAGCGGGACTAGCACAGATACGCAGTATTTT
-	TRBJ1-2	TRBV29-1	-	CSVISGLLGYTF	TGCAGCGTCATTTCCGGTCTTCTAGGCTACACCTTC
-	TRBJ2-7	TRBV29-1	-	CSVGRDSYEQYF	TGCAGCGTTGGTCGGGACTCCTACGAGCAGTACTTC
-	TRBJ1-1	TRBV12-3/TRBV12-4	-	CASSWTEYEEAFF	TGTGCCAGCAGTTGGACAGAGTATGAGGAAGCTTTCTTT
-	TRBJ1-6	TRBV18	TRBD1	CASSPQDRGIDSPLHF	TGTGCCAGCTCCCCTCAGGACAGGGGTATTGATTCACCCCTCCACTTT
few	TRBJ1-3	TRBV18	-	CASSLQGSGNTIYF	TGTGCCAGCTCCCTACAGGGCTCTGGAAACACCATATATTTT
-	TRBJ2-3	TRBV18	-	CASSPTAGADTQYF	TGTGCCAGCTCACCGACGGCGGGGGCGGATACGCAGTATTTT
-	TRBJ2-1	TRBV27	-	CASSSLDRWGGNEQFF	TGTGCCAGCAGCTCCCTCGACAGGTGGGGGGGCAATGAGCAGTTCTTC
-	TRBJ1-4	TRBV27	TRBD1	CASRGQAARVLNEKLFF	TGTGCCAGCCGCGGACAGGCTGCAAGGGTCCTTAATGAAAAACTGTTTTTT
-	TRBJ2-7	TRBV4-3	-	CASSQERGSYEQYF	TGCGCCAGCAGCCAAGAGCGGGGTTCTTACGAGCAGTACTTC
-	TRBJ2-7	TRBV25-1	TRBD2	CASRGIAGKSYEQYF	TGTGCCAGCAGAGGTATAGCGGGGAAGTCCTACGAGCAGTACTTC
-	TRBJ2-7	TRBV18	-	CASSNPDRGYGEQYF	TGTGCCAGCTCTAACCCGGATAGGGGGTACGGGGAGCAGTACTTC
once	TRBJ1-2	TRBV18	-	CASSQRESGASGYTF	TGTGCCAGCTCACAGCGAGAATCAGGGGCATCCGGCTACACCTTC
-	TRBJ2-3	TRBV5-1	TRBD2	CASSLWTSGAPGTDTQYF	TGCGCCAGCAGCTTGTGGACTAGCGGGGCCCCCGGCACAGATACGCAGTATTTT
-	TRBJ2-5	TRBV6-5	-	CASSSEGKQETQYF	TGTGCCAGCAGTTCTGAGGGTAAACAAGAGACCCAGTACTTC
-	TRBJ2-7	TRBV3-1/TRBV3-2	-	CASSQGTTSYEQYF	TGTGCCAGCAGCCAAGGCACTACCTCCTACGAGCAGTACTTC
-	TRBJ2-1	TRBV28	TRBD1	CASSFSPRTGAEFF	TGTGCCAGCAGTTTCTCGCCGCGGACAGGGGCCGAGTTCTTC
-	TRBJ2-7	TRBV6-5	-	CASSPDTAEQYF	TGTGCCAGCAGTCCAGACACGGCGGAGCAGTACTTC
-	TRBJ1-2	TRBV24-1	-	CATEGVDGYTF	TGTGCCACCGAAGGGGTCGATGGCTACACCTTC